This T cell receptor (beta chain) comes out of a study of T cell responses to AZD1222 COVID-19 vaccine. The method was immunoSEQ multiplex PCR; TCRdb's version includes in-frame clones alone and lacks a portion of them. The sample has about 120,000 clones, approximately 84% seen once. Study-level findings and limits: Spike-specific TCR breadth and depth rose after two AZD1222 doses.

Looked up from germline, CDR1 is SGHAT and CDR2 is FQNNGV. The CDR3 length is 18 residues. V gave up 4 bases and J gave up 0 bases; unmatched junction bases: 12. In the case of this clone: The antigen is undetermined.

The V call is TRBV11-2, the J call TRBJ2-3, with 8 bases lining up with TRBD2. The specimen was peripheral blood, collected on day 0 of AZD1222 vaccination. This sequence was found in an adult in good health. CDR3 amino acids: CASSSALAGAPSTDTQYF. Written as DNA, the CDR3 is TGTGCCAGCAGCTCCGCGCTAGCGGGCGCCCCTAGCACAGATACGCAGTATTTT.